The T cell receptor beta chain under discussion was sequenced for a study of beta chain features in type 1 diabetes. General study findings and limits: People with Type 1 diabetes carried modestly yet significantly shorter TCRB CDR3s in all four CD4+ subsets. Patients showed naive, central memory and Treg TCRB repertoires that appeared more similar than those of healthy donors.

V trimming: 4 bases; J trimming: 7 bases; junction bases outside the gene matches: 10. This CDR3 has 16 amino acids. Germline values: CDR1 ENHRY, CDR2 SYGVKD. The entirety of the isolated RNA underwent reverse transcription, so expressed TCRB transcripts were sequenced. Profiling relied on immunoSEQ multiplex PCR, and the TCRdb table lists in-frame clones only, not all of them. The table lists about 160,000 clones, about 7.8% of them singletons, with approximately 1% in the top ten. This clone was detected only a few times. What it recognizes is unknown. The sample taken for sequencing was central memory CD4+ T cells from blood. The receptor was derived from a woman aged 40 to 50 with type 1 diabetes. This chain uses TRBV10-3 with TRBJ1-6, with TRBD1 matching 7 bases. CDR3 sequence reads: CAISASETGRNSPLHF. DNA for the CDR3: TGTGCCATCAGTGCATCGGAGACAGGGAGGAATTCACCCCTCCACTTT.